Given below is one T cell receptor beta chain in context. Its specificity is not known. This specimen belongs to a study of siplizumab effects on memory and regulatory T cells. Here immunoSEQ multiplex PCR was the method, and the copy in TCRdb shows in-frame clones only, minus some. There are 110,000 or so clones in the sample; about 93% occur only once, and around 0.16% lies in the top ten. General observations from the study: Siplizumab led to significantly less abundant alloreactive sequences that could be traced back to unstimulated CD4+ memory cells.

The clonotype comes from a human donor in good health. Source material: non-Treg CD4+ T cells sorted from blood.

This chain's CDR3 is CASSSGTGGANSPLHF. The CDR3 region has the DNA TGTGCCAGCAGCTCTGGGACAGGGGGCGCGAATTCACCCCTCCACTTT. The chain joins TRBV7-9 to TRBJ1-6, with 12 bases lining up with TRBD1. The trim removed 4 bases at V and 7 bases at J, leaving 5 bases unmatched. Germline V gene lookup returns CDR1 SEHNR and CDR2 FQNEAQ (reference sequence). The CDR3 length is 16 residues.